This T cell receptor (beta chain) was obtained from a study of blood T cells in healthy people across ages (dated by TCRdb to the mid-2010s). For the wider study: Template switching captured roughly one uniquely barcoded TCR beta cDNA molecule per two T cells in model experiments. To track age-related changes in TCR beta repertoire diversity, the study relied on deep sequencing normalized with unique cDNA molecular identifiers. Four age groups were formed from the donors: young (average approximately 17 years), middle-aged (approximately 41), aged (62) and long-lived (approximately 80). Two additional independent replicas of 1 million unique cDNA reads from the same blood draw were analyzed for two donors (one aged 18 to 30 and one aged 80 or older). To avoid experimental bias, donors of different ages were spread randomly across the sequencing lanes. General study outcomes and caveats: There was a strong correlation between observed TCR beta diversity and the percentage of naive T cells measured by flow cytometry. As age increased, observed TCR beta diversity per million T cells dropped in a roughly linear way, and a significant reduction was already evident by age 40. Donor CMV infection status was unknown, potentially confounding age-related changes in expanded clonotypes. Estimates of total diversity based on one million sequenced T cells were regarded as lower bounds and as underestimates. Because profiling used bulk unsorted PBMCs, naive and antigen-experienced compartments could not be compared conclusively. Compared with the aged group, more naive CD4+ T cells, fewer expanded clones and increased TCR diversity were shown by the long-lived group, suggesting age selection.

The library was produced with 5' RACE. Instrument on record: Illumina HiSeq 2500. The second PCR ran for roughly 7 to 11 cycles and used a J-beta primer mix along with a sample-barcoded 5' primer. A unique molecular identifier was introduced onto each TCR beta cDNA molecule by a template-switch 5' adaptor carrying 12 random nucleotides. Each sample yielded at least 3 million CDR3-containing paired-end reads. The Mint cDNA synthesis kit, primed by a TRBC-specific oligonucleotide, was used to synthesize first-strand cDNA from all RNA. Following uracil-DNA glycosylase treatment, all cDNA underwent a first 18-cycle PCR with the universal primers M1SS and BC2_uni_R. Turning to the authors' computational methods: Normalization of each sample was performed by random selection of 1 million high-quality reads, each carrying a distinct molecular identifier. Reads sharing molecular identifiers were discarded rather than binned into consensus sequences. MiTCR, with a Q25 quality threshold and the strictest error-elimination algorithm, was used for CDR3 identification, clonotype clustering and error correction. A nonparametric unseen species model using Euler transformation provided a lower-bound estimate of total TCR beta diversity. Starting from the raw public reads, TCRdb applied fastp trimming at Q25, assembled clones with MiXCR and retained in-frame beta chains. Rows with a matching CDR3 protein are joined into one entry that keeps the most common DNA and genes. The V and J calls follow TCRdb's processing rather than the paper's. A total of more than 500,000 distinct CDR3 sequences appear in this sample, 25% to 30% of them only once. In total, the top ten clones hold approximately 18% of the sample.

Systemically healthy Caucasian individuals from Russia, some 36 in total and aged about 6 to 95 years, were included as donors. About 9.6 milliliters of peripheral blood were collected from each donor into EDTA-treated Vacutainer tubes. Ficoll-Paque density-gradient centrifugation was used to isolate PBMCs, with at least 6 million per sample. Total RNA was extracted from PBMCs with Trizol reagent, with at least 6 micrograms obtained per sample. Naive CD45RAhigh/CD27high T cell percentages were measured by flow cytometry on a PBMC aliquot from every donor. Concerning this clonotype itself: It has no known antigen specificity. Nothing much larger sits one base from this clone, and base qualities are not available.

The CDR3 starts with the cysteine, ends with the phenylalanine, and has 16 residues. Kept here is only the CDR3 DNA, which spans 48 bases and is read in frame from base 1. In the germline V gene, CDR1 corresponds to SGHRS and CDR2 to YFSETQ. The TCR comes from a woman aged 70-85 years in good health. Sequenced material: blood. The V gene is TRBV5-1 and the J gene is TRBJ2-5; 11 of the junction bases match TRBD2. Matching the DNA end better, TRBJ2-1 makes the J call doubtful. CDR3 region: CASSSLLAGASDEQFF. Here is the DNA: TGCGCCAGCAGCTCCCTACTAGCGGGGGCTTCGGATGAGCAGTTCTTC.